These 28 T cell receptor beta chains were all obtained from the same sample, sequenced in a study of memory CD4+ T cells and cytomegalovirus serostatus. Data came from immunoSEQ multiplex PCR; TCRdb stores just in-frame clones and leaves some out. The sample shows 50,000 to 55,000 clones, around four fifths of them seen only once. Single viable CD3+CD4+CD8-CD45RO+ cells were sorted as the memory CD4+ T cells. Source material: memory CD4+ T cells from blood. Every receptor here comes from an adult in good health and CMV-seronegative.

The CDR3 sequence: CASSLVQGRGYTF. DNA of the CDR3: TGTGCCAGCAGCTTGGTACAGGGAAGGGGCTACACCTTC. J is TRBJ1-2 and V is TRBV5-6; a possible D gene is TRBD1 (6 bases). Trimming shortened V by 0 bases and J by 8 bases, and 11 bases separated the two germline ends. The CDR3 contains 13 residues. The germline V gene encodes CDR1 SGHDT and CDR2 YYEEEE.

The gene calls are TRBV5-1 and TRBJ2-2; TRBD2 agrees at 9 bases. Germline CDR1 SGHRS, CDR2 YFSETQ. CDR3 length equals 14 residues. V lost 4 bases, J lost 5 bases, and 3 bases stayed unmatched. The CDR3 sequence is CASSPSGETGELFF. CDR3 bases: TGCGCCAGCAGCCCTAGCGGGGAGACCGGGGAGCTGTTTTTT.

This clone is termed medium-sized. This chain connects TRBV7-2 to TRBJ1-1; D gene ambiguous. Germline-derived CDR1 and CDR2 are SGHTA and FQGNSA. V lost 3 bases and J 1 base, leaving 9 bases between the germline ends. The CDR3 has 14 residues. The CDR3 loop reads CASSLKGQNTEAFF. CDR3 DNA sequence: TGTGCCAGCAGCTTGAAAGGGCAGAACACTGAAGCTTTCTTT.

V usage is TRBV18 and J usage is TRBJ1-5; 10 bases map to TRBD1. There are 14 residues in the CDR3. The V gene's germline CDR1 is KGHSH and CDR2 LQKENI. The ends lost 3 bases at V and 8 bases at J; junction bases unmatched: 4. CDR3 DNA: TGTGCCAGCTCACCCCCGGGACAGGGGAAGCCCCAGCATTTT. Encoded protein: CASSPPGQGKPQHF.

The count of this clone is one. A junction boundary mismatches the germline segment, possibly from a read error. The chain combines TRBV4-3 with TRBJ2-3, with D possibly TRBD1 on 5 matching bases. The CDR3 has 15 amino acids. Germline lookup yields CDR1 LGHNA and CDR2 YSLEER. The CDR3 nucleotides are TGCGCCGGCAGCCAGAATCTAGGGGTCACAGATACGCAGTATTTT. Protein sequence: CAGSQNLGVTDTQYF.

This clone has only one observation. This chain joins TRBV5-5 and TRBJ2-7; a possible D gene is TRBD1 (6 bases). V lost 4 bases to trimming and J lost 3 bases, with 17 bases between them. This CDR3 has 15 residues. The germline V gene encodes CDR1 SGHKS and CDR2 YYEKEE (reference sequence). DNA of the CDR3: TGTGCCAGCAGCGCGCCCACTGGGGGCTTCTACGAGCAGTACTTC. Its translation is CASSAPTGGFYEQYF.

This chain links TRBV2 with TRBJ2-2, with D perhaps matching TRBD1 (6 bases). The germline gives CDR1 SNHLY, CDR2 FYNNEI. The germline V and J ends were trimmed by 10 bases and 0 bases, with 15 bases remaining between them. The length of the CDR3 is 15 residues. The CDR3 nucleotides are TGTGCCATCAGCTCAGGGGTGACGAACACCGGGGAGCTGTTTTTT. It translates to CAISSGVTNTGELFF.

This clone was seen just once. V gene TRBV6-5 combines with J gene TRBJ2-2, with D perhaps matching TRBD1 (5 bases). Germline loops: CDR1 MNHEY, CDR2 SVGAGI. CDR3 length: 14 residues. Trimming removed 5 bases at V and 9 bases at J, with 16 bases between. The CDR3 is CASSPPGQGRELFF. The CDR3 coding sequence is TGTGCCAGCAGTCCCCCTGGGCAGGGTAGGGAGCTGTTTTTT.

This chain connects TRBV6-5 to TRBJ1-6; TRBD1 might be the D (6 bases). In germline, CDR1 is MNHEY, CDR2 SVGAGI. This CDR3 has 14 amino acids. V was clipped by 4 bases and J by 3 bases, with 7 bases between them. In DNA, the CDR3 is TGTGCCAGCAGTTCAGGGGTCTATAATTCACCCCTCCACTTT. This encodes CASSSGVYNSPLHF.

The gene calls are TRBV11-3 and TRBJ1-1; D is unresolved. The CDR3 is 13 amino acids. Trimming removed 5 bases at V and 0 bases at J, with 7 bases between. Germline values: CDR1 SGHNT, CDR2 YENEEA. Written as DNA, the CDR3 is TGTGCCAGCAGCGCCGCGATGAACACTGAAGCTTTCTTT. This translates into CASSAAMNTEAFF.

The V call is TRBV7-6, the J call TRBJ1-2; the match to TRBD1 covers 8 bases. Per the germline V gene, CDR1 is SGHVS and CDR2 is FNYEAQ. Losses at the gene ends were 5 bases for V and 2 bases for J; bases not matched to a gene: 4. This CDR3 is built from 14 residues. The CDR3 nucleotides read TGTGCCAGCAGCCCCCGGACAGGGAACTATGGCTACACCTTC. Translation: CASSPRTGNYGYTF.

The rearrangement uses TRBV28 and TRBJ1-5; TRBD1 might be the D (5 bases). CDR1 MDHEN and CDR2 SYDVKM come from the germline V gene. The CDR3 spans 16 residues. V gave up 7 bases and J gave up 10 bases, with 26 bases separating them. CDR3 in amino acids: CASTQPGAPSLDPQHF. In nucleotides, the CDR3 is TGTGCCAGCACCCAACCCGGGGCCCCCTCCCTGGACCCCCAGCATTTT.

This clone was observed a single time. This chain joins TRBV4-2 and TRBJ2-7; 10 bases align to TRBD2. The CDR3 has 17 amino acids. The junction had 9 bases not matched to a gene; V was cut back by 0 bases and J by 4 bases. Germline CDR1 and CDR2: LGHNA and YNFKEQ. CDR3 residues: CASSQDPPGLAYYEQYF. In nucleotides, the CDR3 is TGTGCCAGCAGCCAAGATCCCCCGGGACTAGCGTATTACGAGCAGTACTTC.

The gene calls are TRBV7-2 and TRBJ1-2; D might be TRBD1 (6 bases). Germline CDR1 and CDR2: SGHTA and FQGNSA. V was shortened by 0 bases and J by 2 bases, with 10 bases between the two germline ends. The CDR3 runs 15 residues. CDR3 nucleotide sequence: TGTGCCAGCAGCTTAGCTACAGGGAAGAACTATGGCTACACCTTC. It is translated as CASSLATGKNYGYTF.

The CDR3 DNA reads as TGTGCCAGCAGCCCCGGGACAGAATACAATGAGCAGTTCTTC. This gives the protein CASSPGTEYNEQFF. The J gene is TRBJ2-1, the V gene TRBV5-6; TRBD1 agrees at 7 bases. CDR1 is SGHDT, CDR2 YYEEEE, per germline. The V segment lost 4 bases and the J segment 4 bases; nucleotides outside the gene matches: 5. This CDR3 has 14 residues.

This clone was seen just once. This rearrangement joins TRBV30 to TRBJ1-1, with TRBD1 matching 10 bases. V lost 8 bases and J lost 4; bases outside the gene matches: 4. The CDR3 runs 12 residues. CDR1 and CDR2 from the germline V gene are GTSNPN and SVGIG (reference sequence). CDR3 DNA: TGTGCCGGGACAGGGGCGGCCACTGAAGCTTTCTTT. Translation gives CAGTGAATEAFF. Filled out from reference TRBV30 and TRBJ1-1, the complete variable domain reads SQTIHQWPATLVQPVGSPLSLECTVEGTSNPNLYWYRQAAGRGLQLLFYSVGIGQISSEVPQNLSASRPQDRQFILSSKKLLLSDSGFYLCAGTGAATEAFFGQGTRLTVV.

This sequence joins TRBV6-1 and TRBJ1-5; perhaps TRBD1 as D (6 bases). The CDR3 sequence is 14 residues long. Germline loops: CDR1 MNHNS, CDR2 SASEGT. V lost 6 bases to trimming and J lost 10 bases, with 19 bases between them. CDR3 region: CASRIQGIYGPQHF. Written as DNA, the CDR3 is TGTGCCAGCAGAATACAGGGCATATACGGCCCCCAGCATTTT.

The chain has TRBV9 and TRBJ1-3; D possibly corresponds to TRBD1 (6 bases). CDR3 length: 14 residues. Trimming left V 5 bases short and J 3 bases short, with 12 bases between. Germline V gene data show CDR1 as SGDLS and CDR2 as YYNGEE. The CDR3, as DNA: TGTGCCAGCAGGAAACAGGGAAGTGGAAACACCATATATTTT. This translates into CASRKQGSGNTIYF. The full variable domain, with the rest looked up from reference TRBV9 and TRBJ1-3, is DSGVTQTPKHLITATGQRVTLRCSPRSGDLSVYWYQQSLDQGLQFLIQYYNGEERAKGNILERFSAQQFPDLHSELNLSSLELGDSALYFCASRKQGSGNTIYFGEGSWLTVV.

The J gene is TRBJ1-4, the V gene TRBV5-1, with 9 bases identical to TRBD1. CDR1 and CDR2 from the germline V gene are SGHRS and YFSETQ. V lost 4 bases to trimming and J lost 5 bases; unmatched junction nucleotides: 9. The CDR3 consists of 16 residues. This chain's CDR3 is CASSGNSGTGNEKLFF. As DNA, the CDR3 is TGCGCCAGCAGCGGGAACTCCGGGACAGGGAATGAAAAACTGTTTTTT.

V is TRBV10-3 and J is TRBJ1-4; D not certain. The CDR3 is made up of 14 amino acids. Looked up from germline, CDR1 is ENHRY and CDR2 is SYGVKD. The ends were cut back, 2 bases at V and 8 bases at J, with 12 bases in the middle. CDR3 residues: CAISEGRLGEKLFF. CDR3 DNA: TGTGCCATCAGTGAGGGCAGGCTGGGGGAAAAACTGTTTTTT.

The chain employs TRBV4-1 and TRBJ2-5; TRBD1 is a possible D gene (5 bases). Trimming stripped 2 bases from V and 0 bases from J, with 10 bases between. CDR1 MGHRA and CDR2 YSYEKL come from the germline V gene. CDR3 length: 15 amino acids. CDR3 nucleotides: TGCGCCAGCAGCCAATGGGGCGTAAACCAAGAGACCCAGTACTTC. Translating it yields CASSQWGVNQETQYF.

This sequence joins TRBV19 and TRBJ1-2; D call uncertain. The CDR3 spans 15 residues. Per the germline V gene, CDR1 is LNHDA and CDR2 is SQIVND (reference sequence). The germline V and J ends were trimmed by 0 bases and 7 bases, with 15 bases remaining between them. CDR3 coding DNA: TGTGCCAGTAGTATAGACAGCTCAACCACTTCTGGCTACACCTTC. This encodes CASSIDSSTTSGYTF. The full variable domain, its missing parts supplied by reference TRBV19 and TRBJ1-2, is DGGITQSPKYLFRKEGQNVTLSCEQNLNHDAMYWYRQDPGQGLRLIYYSQIVNDFQKGDIAEGYSVSREKKESFPLTVTSAQKNPTAFYLCASSIDSSTTSGYTFGSGTRLTVV.

Only a few counts were recorded for this clone. The chain employs TRBV19 and TRBJ2-6; no clear D gene. This CDR3 has 14 amino acids. V lost 5 bases and J 2 bases, leaving 7 bases between the germline ends. CDR1 and CDR2 from the germline V gene are LNHDA and SQIVND (reference sequence). CDR3 amino acids: CASSGIAGANVLTF. Here the CDR3 DNA reads TGTGCCAGTAGTGGGATTGCTGGGGCCAACGTCCTGACTTTC.

The chain couples TRBV10-3 to TRBJ2-1; D is possibly TRBD1 (8 bases). Germline V gene sequence: CDR1 ENHRY, CDR2 SYGVKD. V was pared by 4 bases and J by 6 bases, with 28 bases between. This CDR3 has 19 residues. CDR3 coding DNA: TGTGCCATCAGTGGACGACAGGGGAGGGCTCCAGGGGATCCCAATGAGCAGTTCTTC. It encodes CAISGRQGRAPGDPNEQFF.

The rearrangement links TRBV5-1 to TRBJ2-5; 7 nucleotides agree with TRBD2. V was clipped by 1 base and J by 4 bases; unmatched bases: 10. CDR3 length: 16 residues. Germline CDR1 SGHRS, CDR2 YFSETQ. The CDR3 nucleotides read TGCGCCAGCAGCTTGAGTCCGGCGGGGAGGGCAGAGACCCAGTACTTC. Its translation: CASSLSPAGRAETQYF.

J is TRBJ1-2 and V is TRBV6-5; D ambiguous. The CDR3 is 13 amino acids. CDR1 and CDR2 from the germline V gene are MNHEY and SVGAGI. The V end was cut by 5 bases, the J end by 8 bases, with 15 bases between. Written as DNA, the CDR3 is TGTGCCAGCAGTGAATCGGGGAGGTGGGGCTACACCTTC. This codes for CASSESGRWGYTF.

This chain links TRBV5-4 with TRBJ1-3; tentative D call: TRBD1 (5 bases). The germline V gene encodes CDR1 SGHNT and CDR2 YYREEE (reference sequence). V was clipped by 3 bases and J by 4 bases, with 14 bases between them. The CDR3 contains 15 residues. In DNA form, the CDR3 reads TGTGCCAGCAGCTCGGGACTTGGGTCCGGAAACACCATATATTTT. This encodes CASSSGLGSGNTIYF.

The V and J genes are TRBV4-2 and TRBJ2-7; 8 positions match TRBD2. The CDR3 covers 15 residues. V dropped 0 bases and J dropped 2; count of bases not matched to a gene: 3. Germline loops: CDR1 LGHNA, CDR2 YNFKEQ. CDR3 loop: CASSQETSGTYEQYF. The CDR3 coding sequence is TGTGCCAGCAGCCAAGAAACTAGCGGAACCTACGAGCAGTACTTC.